Listed here is a single TCR beta chain. Its antigen is not identified. The data stem from a study of CD4 T cells in relation to SARS-CoV-2 and coronaviruses. About the study: The restricting HLA molecule for shared crossreactive spike epitopes was mapped.

The study's findings and limits: No donor gave both pre-pandemic and post-infection samples.

Uncultured naive and memory CD4+ T cells supplied DNA for deep TCR-beta sequencing. Generated by immunoSEQ multiplex PCR, the TCRdb table keeps only in-frame clones and is missing some. The sample lists about 65,000 clones, about 90% occurring once. CD4+ T cells from unexposed donors were obtained before the COVID-19 pandemic (2011-2018). Naive and memory CD4+ T cells were separated from cryopreserved PBMCs. This sequence was found in a human donor in good health. Sequenced sample: memory CD4+ T cells from PBMCs.

The CDR3 bases are TGTGCCAGCAGCGTAGTGCCCTTAGCGGGGGGGGTGAATACGCAGTATTTT. Its translation: CASSVVPLAGGVNTQYF. The genes are TRBV9 and TRBJ2-3; 11 nucleotides align to TRBD2. The CDR3 totals 17 residues. Trimming cost V 0 bases and J 7 bases; bases outside gene matches: 10. Germline V gives CDR1 SGDLS, CDR2 YYNGEE.